The 14 T cell receptor beta chains below were found in one sample sequenced in a study of PD-1 blockade in classical Hodgkin lymphoma. Profiling relied on immunoSEQ multiplex PCR, and the TCRdb table lists in-frame clones only, not all of them. The sample has about 19,000 clones, about four fifths seen once; the top ten hold 6.3%. With no exception, relapse followed autologous stem cell transplantation in all patients, and brentuximab vedotin exposure varied. The sample consisted of peripheral blood mononuclear cells (PBMCs), taken at baseline. The source is a human donor with classical Hodgkin lymphoma.

The chain uses TRBV19 and TRBJ2-2, with a weak D call TRBD2 (6 bases). V was clipped by 5 bases and J by 6 bases, with 19 bases between them. Germline CDR1 LNHDA, CDR2 SQIVND (reference sequence). The length of the CDR3 is 16 residues. CDR3 region: CASSPFSRDFPGELFF. In DNA form, the CDR3 reads TGTGCCAGTAGTCCTTTCTCCCGGGACTTCCCCGGGGAGCTGTTTTTT.

This chain joins TRBV11-2 and TRBJ1-2, with 9 bases aligning to TRBD1. The CDR3 extends over 14 amino acids. V shed 4 bases, J shed 2 bases, and the junction held 2 bases outside the gene matches. Germline assignment: CDR1 SGHAT and CDR2 FQNNGV. CDR3 DNA sequence: TGTGCCAGCAGCTCGGACAGGGGAAACTATGGCTACACCTTC. Protein sequence: CASSSDRGNYGYTF.

The chain couples TRBV6-1 to TRBJ2-1; possibly TRBD1 for D (5 bases). V lost 6 bases, J lost 3 bases, and 15 bases lay in between. The CDR3 has 15 amino acids. Germline V gene sequence: CDR1 MNHNS, CDR2 SASEGT. CDR3 amino acids: CASSYDSEFYNEQFF. For the CDR3, the DNA is TGTGCCAGCAGCTACGACAGCGAGTTCTACAATGAGCAGTTCTTC.

This chain uses TRBV4-1 with TRBJ2-3; unclear D gene. The germline V gene has CDR1 MGHRA and CDR2 YSYEKL. V was pared by 0 bases and J by 0 bases, with 13 bases between. CDR3 length: 17 residues. CDR3 bases: TGCGCCAGCAGCCAAGATCTGGCAGCTTCTAGCACAGATACGCAGTATTTT. Amino acids: CASSQDLAASSTDTQYF.

This chain joins TRBV7-9 and TRBJ2-5; D unresolved. V was clipped by 1 base and J by 2 bases, with 5 bases between them. Per the germline V gene, CDR1 is SEHNR and CDR2 is FQNEAQ (reference sequence). The CDR3 consists of 13 residues. The CDR3 is CASSLGRQETQYF. Here the CDR3 DNA reads TGTGCCAGCAGCTTAGGCAGGCAAGAGACCCAGTACTTC.

The CDR3 DNA follows: TGTGCCAGCAGCCGTTCGGTCTCCCCACCCTACGAGCAGTACTTC. It translates to CASSRSVSPPYEQYF. The chain links TRBV5-6 to TRBJ2-5; D gene uncertain. With the DNA end fitting TRBJ2-7 better, the J assignment may be wrong. Germline CDR1 reads SGHDT; CDR2 reads YYEEEE. The length of the CDR3 is 15 residues.

The table lists this clone with a count of one. This rearrangement joins TRBV7-2 to TRBJ2-7, with TRBD2 matching over 12 bases. J lost 2 bases, V lost 2 bases, and 7 bases had no gene match. CDR1 and CDR2 (germline): SGHTA, FQGNSA. The CDR3 is 17 residues long. The chain's CDR3 is CASSLQGLAGDAYEQYF. The CDR3 DNA is TGTGCCAGCAGCTTACAGGGACTAGCGGGCGACGCCTACGAGCAGTACTTC.

This chain links TRBV2 with TRBJ1-5, with D possibly matching TRBD1 (5 bases). Germline CDR1 SNHLY, CDR2 FYNNEI. Deletions cut 6 bases from V and 0 bases from J, with 15 bases between. There are 16 residues in the CDR3. CDR3 DNA sequence: TGTGCCAGCAGCCACCAGTTGACAGATAGCAATCAGCCCCAGCATTTT. Amino acids: CASSHQLTDSNQPQHF.

The genes are TRBV4-2 and TRBJ2-3, with 9 bases lining up with TRBD2. CDR3 length: 15 residues. V gave up 7 bases and J gave up 1 base; unmatched junction bases: 6. Germline lookup yields CDR1 LGHNA and CDR2 YNFKEQ. Here the CDR3 reads CASTRAGGGTDTQYF. CDR3 DNA: TGTGCCAGCACTCGGGCGGGGGGGGGCACAGATACGCAGTATTTT.

This clone appeared a few times. The chain links TRBV7-8 to TRBJ1-5; D is possibly TRBD1 (6 bases). Germline CDR1 is SGHVS and CDR2 is FQNEAQ. V was cut by 5 bases and J by 0 bases, with 11 bases left in between. This CDR3 contains 15 residues. For the CDR3, the DNA is TGTGCCAGCAGCCTACGGACAGATAGCAATCAGCCCCAGCATTTT. It codes for CASSLRTDSNQPQHF.

V usage is TRBV5-1 and J usage is TRBJ2-7; 9 positions agree with TRBD1. CDR3 length: 15 residues. The trim removed 0 bases at V and 5 bases at J, leaving 6 bases unmatched. The germline gives CDR1 SGHRS, CDR2 YFSETQ. The CDR3 spells CASSLEGQGPDEQYF. CDR3 nucleotides: TGCGCCAGCAGCTTGGAGGGACAGGGCCCGGACGAGCAGTACTTC.

The rearrangement joins TRBV4-3 to TRBJ2-7; D is perhaps TRBD2 (5 bases). V was pared by 0 bases and J by 2 bases, with 8 bases between. Per the germline V gene, CDR1 is LGHNA and CDR2 is YSLEER. This CDR3 has 14 amino acids. In nucleotides, the CDR3 is TGCGCCAGCAGCCAAGATATCGGGGCCTACGAGCAGTACTTC. This encodes CASSQDIGAYEQYF.

The sample holds a few counts of this clone. The rearrangement links TRBV15 to TRBJ1-4; D is unresolved. Germline assignment: CDR1 LNHNV and CDR2 YYDKDF (reference sequence). Trimming pared 4 bases from V and 10 bases from J, leaving 13 bases between. The CDR3 extends over 13 amino acids. Here the CDR3 DNA reads TGTGCCACCAGCATTAAGGCTCTCGGAAAACTGTTTTTT. Amino acid sequence: CATSIKALGKLFF.

The chain joins TRBV7-9 to TRBJ1-4; 9 bases match TRBD1. Germline assignment: CDR1 SEHNR and CDR2 FQNEAQ (reference sequence). The CDR3 sequence is 17 residues long. Trimming cost V 5 bases and J 0 bases; bases outside gene matches: 7. For the CDR3, the DNA is TGTGCCAGCAGCAACGGACAGGGGACGGCAACTAATGAAAAACTGTTTTTT. It is translated as CASSNGQGTATNEKLFF.